Listed below are T cell receptor beta chains from one sample, sequenced in a study of T cell changes during pregnancy in multiple sclerosis. Produced via immunoSEQ multiplex PCR; TCRdb's table is partial and in-frame only. In the table there are about 59,000 clones, 91% of which are singletons. The specimen was peripheral blood, collected before pregnancy. The origin of the receptors is a female donor with multiple sclerosis, enrolled in a pregnancy study. Both conserved end residues are part of each CDR3. The order of the fields is J gene, clone size, D gene, V gene, CDR3 protein, CDR3 DNA. A D gene is named only where the DNA matches it firmly. The size entry is marked missing in some rows and otherwise reads once, few, many or a size class.

TRBJ2-2 | . | . | TRBV28 | CASIWGGATGELFF | TGTGCCAGCATTTGGGGGGGCGCGACCGGGGAGCTGTTTTTT
TRBJ2-7 | . | TRBD1 | TRBV5-1 | CASSFAPGQGAREQYF | TGCGCCAGCAGCTTTGCACCGGGACAGGGGGCTAGGGAGCAGTACTTC
TRBJ2-5 | . | TRBD1 | TRBV18 | CASSPVQGAETQYF | TGTGCCAGCTCACCCGTACAGGGGGCTGAGACCCAGTACTTC
TRBJ1-2 | . | TRBD1 | TRBV6-6 | CASSPTGGAGNYGYTF | TGTGCCAGCAGCCCAACAGGGGGCGCGGGTAACTATGGCTACACCTTC
TRBJ1-3 | . | . | TRBV2 | CASSVGQISGNTIYF | TGTGCCAGCAGTGTAGGACAAATCTCTGGAAACACCATATATTTT
TRBJ2-3 | . | . | TRBV7-3 | CASSLGVGRDLSTDTQYF | TGTGCCAGCAGCTTAGGAGTGGGCCGGGACTTGAGCACAGATACGCAGTATTTT
TRBJ1-1 | . | . | TRBV4-3 | CASSQEAWGTEAFF | TGCGCCAGCAGCCAGGAGGCGTGGGGCACTGAAGCTTTCTTT
TRBJ2-3 | . | . | TRBV27 | CASGTFRAEYF | TGTGCCAGCGGGACATTCCGGGCAGAGTATTTT
TRBJ2-3 | . | TRBD2 | TRBV5-4 | CASSSKWAGRGTDTQYF | TGTGCCAGCAGCTCAAAGTGGGCAGGGAGGGGAACAGATACGCAGTATTTT
TRBJ1-1 | . | . | TRBV7-2 | CASSLNILRAEAFF | TGTGCCAGCAGCTTAAACATCTTGAGGGCTGAAGCTTTCTTT
TRBJ2-2 | . | TRBD1 | TRBV5-8 | CASSYGERTGVNTGELFF | TGTGCCAGCAGCTATGGCGAGAGGACAGGGGTCAACACCGGGGAGCTGTTTTTT
TRBJ2-1 | once | . | TRBV7-2 | CASRSLVGSSYNEQFF | TGTGCCAGCAGGTCTCTGGTGGGCTCCTCCTACAATGAGCAGTTCTTC
TRBJ1-4 | . | . | TRBV30 | CAWSGEEKLFF | TGTGCCTGGAGTGGAGAGGAAAAACTGTTTTTT
TRBJ1-3 | few | TRBD1 | TRBV7-9 | CASRGGARGNTIYF | TGTGCCAGTAGAGGGGGCGCGCGGGGAAACACCATATATTTT
TRBJ1-2 | . | . | TRBV19 | CASSPDDPSGGYTF | TGTGCCAGTAGCCCCGACGATCCCTCGGGAGGCTACACCTTC
TRBJ1-4 | once | . | TRBV6-6 | CASSYEEKLFF | TGTGCCAGCAGTTACGAGGAAAAACTGTTTTTT
TRBJ2-3 | . | . | TRBV5-4 | CASSTSRGADTQYF | TGTGCCAGCAGCACGAGCCGGGGAGCAGATACGCAGTATTTT
TRBJ1-2 | . | . | TRBV28 | CASVANYGYTF | TGTGCCAGCGTCGCTAACTATGGCTACACCTTC
TRBJ2-3 | . | . | TRBV6-5 | CASSPRQRRTDTQYF | TGTGCCAGCAGTCCCCGACAGAGACGCACAGATACGCAGTATTTT
TRBJ2-1 | . | . | TRBV4-2 | CASSPSSTSSYNEQFF | TGTGCCAGCAGCCCCTCCAGTACAAGCTCCTACAATGAGCAGTTCTTC
TRBJ1-4 | . | . | TRBV9 | CASSVARGNEKLFF | TGTGCCAGCAGCGTAGCAAGGGGGAACGAAAAACTGTTTTTT
TRBJ1-6 | . | . | TRBV5-8 | CASSLVVLYNSPLHF | TGTGCCAGCAGCTTGGTGGTACTGTATAATTCACCCCTCCACTTT
TRBJ1-1 | . | . | TRBV11-1 | CASSYIRGSSNTEAFF | TGTGCCAGCAGCTACATCCGTGGCAGTTCGAACACTGAAGCTTTCTTT
TRBJ1-2 | . | . | TRBV5-4 | CASSFPGKGYTF | TGTGCCAGCAGCTTCCCGGGGAAAGGCTACACCTTC
TRBJ1-4 | . | . | TRBV30 | CAWSRQGGEKLFF | TGTGCCTGGAGTCGGCAGGGCGGAGAAAAACTGTTTTTT